These 27 T cell receptor beta chains originate from one sample sequenced in a study of sequential checkpoint blockade in melanoma. The treatment was: randomized to nivolumab then ipilimumab (arm A) or the reverse (arm B). Data came from immunoSEQ multiplex PCR; TCRdb stores just in-frame clones and leaves some out. The sample holds approximately 23,000 clones; 80% to 85% are singletons and the top ten take 27%. The specimen comprised CD8+ T cells sorted from blood (inferred from file names), sampled from a patient given nivolumab and ipilimumab in sequence. The receptors were gathered from a human donor with melanoma.

This chain links TRBV27 with TRBJ2-1; 10 nucleotides align to TRBD2. The CDR3 has 17 amino acids. Germline lookup yields CDR1 MNHEY and CDR2 SMNVEV (reference sequence). Here the CDR3 DNA reads TGTGCAACCGTCGACTCAGCGGGGGGGCGCTCCTACAATGAGCAGTTCTTC. Its translation is CATVDSAGGRSYNEQFF.

This clone has a handful of counts. The chain has TRBV28 and TRBJ2-5; perhaps TRBD2 as D (5 bases). The CDR3 sequence is 14 residues long. Germline lookup yields CDR1 MDHEN and CDR2 SYDVKM. Trimming pared 5 bases from V and 4 bases from J, leaving 14 bases between. For the CDR3, the DNA is TGTGCCAGCAGTACCCCGGGGAGCGGAGAGACCCAGTACTTC. Translated: CASSTPGSGETQYF.

The chain is built from TRBV27 and TRBJ1-5; D might be TRBD1 (5 bases). CDR1 and CDR2 (germline): MNHEY, SMNVEV (reference sequence). The CDR3 loop spans 14 amino acids. Trimming took 1 base from V and 9 from J, leaving 13 bases between them. The CDR3 bases are TGTGCCAGCAGTTTATTTGGGGGAGGTTCGCCCCAGCATTTT. As protein: CASSLFGGGSPQHF.

The chain employs TRBV5-6 and TRBJ2-1; a weak D match, TRBD2 (6 bases). Trimming removed 0 bases at V and 9 bases at J, with 22 bases between. The CDR3 is 17 amino acids. Germline-derived CDR1 and CDR2 are SGHDT and YYEEEE. As DNA, the CDR3 is TGTGCCAGCAGCTTGGCCGCAGGGATGAGTCACGGGAGTGAGCAGTTCTTC. This sequence encodes CASSLAAGMSHGSEQFF.

The chain uses TRBV4-3 and TRBJ1-2; TRBD1 is a possible D gene (5 bases). The CDR3 is 15 amino acids. Trimming removed 0 bases at V and 4 bases at J, with 12 bases between. Germline V CDR1 and CDR2: LGHNA, YSLEER. The CDR3 sequence: CASSQERQGGYGYTF. In DNA, the CDR3 is TGCGCCAGCAGCCAAGAGAGGCAGGGCGGCTATGGCTACACCTTC.

The V and J genes are TRBV11-2 and TRBJ1-5; 7 nucleotides agree with TRBD1. The V and J ends lost 5 bases and 7 bases, in that order; junction bases with no gene match: 17. Germline V gene data show CDR1 as SGHAT and CDR2 as FQNNGV. The CDR3 is 17 residues long. The CDR3 loop is CASSHYRGGAYWQPQHF. CDR3 in DNA: TGTGCCAGCAGCCACTACCGAGGGGGCGCATATTGGCAGCCCCAGCATTTT.

This chain uses TRBV7-8 with TRBJ2-7; 7 bases match TRBD2. The J segment lost 6 bases and the V segment lost 6 bases, leaving 11 bases of the junction unmatched. The CDR3 runs 14 residues. Per the germline V gene, CDR1 is SGHVS and CDR2 is FQNEAQ. CDR3 residues: CASSSTSRSTEQYF. CDR3 coding DNA: TGTGCCAGCAGTTCGACTAGCAGATCTACCGAGCAGTACTTC.

Notes on this clone: Compared with germline, one end of the junction differs, possibly owing to a read error. The rearrangement links TRBV9 to TRBJ2-1, with D unclear. Germline CDR1 SGDLS, CDR2 YYNGEE. This CDR3 spans 14 amino acids. CDR3 bases: TGTGCCAGCAGCGTAGCGCACTCCCACAATGAGCAGTTCTTC. Its protein product is CASSVAHSHNEQFF.

This chain connects TRBV25-1 to TRBJ2-2; D is possibly TRBD1 (6 bases). CDR3 length equals 14 residues. V was trimmed by 5 bases and J by 0 bases, leaving 7 bases between them. Germline V gene lookup returns CDR1 MGHDK and CDR2 SYGVNS. The CDR3 DNA reads as TGTGCCAGCAGTCAGGGGCCGAACACCGGGGAGCTGTTTTTT. It is translated as CASSQGPNTGELFF.

The J gene is TRBJ2-1, the V gene TRBV7-9; 11 bases align to TRBD2. CDR3 size: 15 residues. The junction had 4 bases not matched to a gene; V was cut back by 3 bases and J by 6 bases. In germline, CDR1 is SEHNR, CDR2 FQNEAQ (reference sequence). This CDR3 is CASSFTSGGPNEQFF. CDR3 DNA: TGTGCCAGCAGCTTTACTAGCGGGGGACCCAATGAGCAGTTCTTC.

This clone is a singleton in its sample. This chain uses TRBV29-1 with TRBJ2-6, with TRBD1 matching 8 bases. The CDR3 is made up of 19 amino acids. Trimming cost V 5 bases and J 1 base; bases outside gene matches: 16. From germline, CDR1 is SQVTM and CDR2 ANQGSEA. The CDR3 bases are TGCAGCGTTCTTCCCGACAGGGGTGTCCCTCGGTCTGGGGCCAACGTCCTGACTTTC. Its protein product is CSVLPDRGVPRSGANVLTF.

The count of this clone is one. The chain uses TRBV6-5 and TRBJ2-7, with TRBD1 matching 8 bases. Germline values: CDR1 MNHEY, CDR2 SVGAGI. CDR3 length: 13 residues. The V gene end was trimmed by 6 bases and the J gene end by 4 bases; junction bases not matched to a gene: 5. The CDR3 nucleotides read TGTGCCAGCAGCCACGACAGGGGATACGAGCAGTACTTC. Its protein is CASSHDRGYEQYF.

The V and J genes are TRBV28 and TRBJ1-5, with 8 bases matching TRBD1. Germline V gene lookup returns CDR1 MDHEN and CDR2 SYDVKM. V gave up 7 bases and J gave up 1 base; unmatched junction bases: 3. This CDR3 comprises 14 residues. The CDR3 is CASTWTGSNQPQHF. Here the CDR3 DNA reads TGTGCCAGCACTTGGACAGGGAGCAATCAGCCCCAGCATTTT.

The chain is built from TRBV28 and TRBJ2-7, with 7 bases matching TRBD2. J lost 1 base, V lost 6 bases, and 0 bases had no gene match. Germline lookup yields CDR1 MDHEN and CDR2 SYDVKM. This CDR3 region has 12 residues. This chain's CDR3 is CASSGGSYEQYF. The DNA for the CDR3 is TGTGCCAGCAGCGGGGGGTCCTACGAGCAGTACTTC. The full variable domain, rest sourced from reference TRBV28 and TRBJ2-7, is DVKVTQSSRYLVKRTGEKVFLECVQDMDHENMFWYRQDPGLGLRLIYFSYDVKMKEKGDIPEGYSVSREKKERFSLILESASTNQTSMYLCASSGGSYEQYFGPGTRLTVT.

The rearrangement joins TRBV28 to TRBJ2-7; 11 bases map to TRBD1. The V gene end was trimmed by 5 bases and the J gene end by 3 bases; junction bases not matched to a gene: 6. CDR3 length: 15 amino acids. Germline CDR1 is MDHEN and CDR2 is SYDVKM. The CDR3 here is CASSPPGTGGYEQYF. CDR3 DNA: TGTGCCAGCAGTCCCCCCGGGACAGGGGGCTACGAGCAGTACTTC. Combining the CDR3 with reference TRBV28 and TRBJ2-7 gives the whole variable domain DVKVTQSSRYLVKRTGEKVFLECVQDMDHENMFWYRQDPGLGLRLIYFSYDVKMKEKGDIPEGYSVSREKKERFSLILESASTNQTSMYLCASSPPGTGGYEQYFGPGTRLTVT.

The chain has TRBV7-9 and TRBJ1-1; D is undetermined. The V gene's germline CDR1 is SEHNR and CDR2 FQNEAQ (reference sequence). V lost 1 base and J lost 5, with 8 bases in between. The CDR3 has 13 amino acids. CDR3 region: CASSLEDMTEAFF. The CDR3 DNA sequence: TGTGCCAGCAGCTTAGAAGACATGACTGAAGCTTTCTTT.

This clone is medium-sized (0.01 to 0.1%) in the sample. The V and J genes are TRBV10-1 and TRBJ2-7, with D hard to call. Germline V gene sequence: CDR1 WNHNN, CDR2 SYGVQD (reference sequence). V gave up 4 bases and J gave up 6 bases, with 16 bases separating them. CDR3 length equals 14 residues. For the CDR3, the DNA is TGCGCCAGCAGTGGCGACGGGTTGATTCCCGAGCAGTACTTC. Protein product: CASSGDGLIPEQYF.

In regard to this clone: The junction does not match germline at one end; this may be a read error. The chain couples TRBV6-6 to TRBJ2-7, with 8 bases that match TRBD1. CDR1 and CDR2 from the germline V gene are MNHNY and SVGAGI (reference sequence). The CDR3 spans 16 residues. The CDR3 here is CASSYPDREISYELYF. Here the CDR3 DNA reads TGTGCCAGCAGTTACCCGGACAGGGAAATCTCCTACGAGCTGTACTTC.

The rearrangement joins TRBV5-6 to TRBJ2-7; TRBD1 matches at 9 bases. The V gene's germline CDR1 is SGHDT and CDR2 YYEEEE. J was trimmed by 5 bases and V by 0 bases; bases with no gene match: 0. The CDR3 consists of 13 residues. CDR3 loop: CASSLGTGDEQYF. Written as DNA, the CDR3 is TGTGCCAGCAGCTTGGGGACAGGGGACGAGCAGTACTTC.

V is TRBV5-5 and J is TRBJ1-1; D remains ambiguous. Trimming left V 2 bases short and J 4 bases short, with 9 bases between. CDR3 size: 13 residues. Per germline, CDR1 SGHKS and CDR2 YYEKEE (reference sequence). CDR3 residues: CASSFVSGTEAFF. CDR3 sequence (DNA): TGTGCCAGCAGCTTTGTCTCAGGCACTGAAGCTTTCTTT.

The V call is TRBV7-9, the J call TRBJ2-7; tentative D call: TRBD2 (7 bases). Germline loops: CDR1 SEHNR, CDR2 FQNEAQ (reference sequence). The CDR3 totals 15 residues. V gave up 5 bases and J gave up 3 bases, with 17 bases separating them. CDR3 sequence: CASSGGGPRVYEQYF. CDR3 bases: TGTGCCAGCAGCGGGGGGGGGCCTAGAGTCTACGAGCAGTACTTC.

The rearrangement uses TRBV5-4 and TRBJ2-5; TRBD1 might be the D (6 bases). TRBJ2-7 explains the end of the DNA better; the J call may be wrong. Per germline, CDR1 SGHNT and CDR2 YYREEE (reference sequence). This CDR3 has 15 residues. The CDR3 spells CASSAYREESYEQYF. CDR3 DNA sequence: TGTGCCAGCAGCGCCTACAGGGAAGAGTCCTACGAGCAGTACTTC.

The chain joins TRBV27 to TRBJ2-1, with unresolved D. The CDR3 has 12 amino acids. V lost 4 bases and J 9 bases, leaving 10 bases between the germline ends. The germline V gene encodes CDR1 MNHEY and CDR2 SMNVEV (reference sequence). In DNA form, the CDR3 reads TGTGCCAGCAGTTCGAGCGTGCTTGAGCAGTTCTTC. This sequence encodes CASSSSVLEQFF.

The count of this clone is one. V and J are TRBV9 and TRBJ2-7, with TRBD2 as a possible D gene (6 bases). This CDR3 has 14 amino acids. Trimming pared 4 bases from V and 0 bases from J, leaving 11 bases between. Germline CDR1 SGDLS, CDR2 YYNGEE. In DNA, the CDR3 is TGTGCCAGCAGCCCGGGGGACGTCTCCTACGAGCAGTACTTC. Its translation: CASSPGDVSYEQYF.

This rearrangement joins TRBV6-6 to TRBJ1-1; D remains ambiguous. V lost 2 bases to trimming and J lost 7 bases, with 8 bases between them. Germline CDR1 reads MNHNY; CDR2 reads SVGAGI (reference sequence). This CDR3 is 12 amino acids long. CDR3 nucleotide sequence: TGTGCCAGCAGTTACCCCCCGCGTGAAGCTTTCTTT. Residues: CASSYPPREAFF.

The chain is built from TRBV10-3 and TRBJ2-1; 9 nucleotides match TRBD1. With V trimmed by 0 bases and J by 8 bases, 8 bases remained unmatched. The CDR3 sequence is 16 residues long. Germline V gives CDR1 ENHRY, CDR2 SYGVKD. CDR3 coding DNA: TGTGCCATCAGTGAGTCGAAGGGGACAGGGATTGATGAGCAGTTCTTC. This encodes CAISESKGTGIDEQFF.

V and J are TRBV4-2 and TRBJ2-1; D gene ambiguous. The CDR3 extends over 14 amino acids. The germline gives CDR1 LGHNA, CDR2 YNFKEQ. V shed 1 base and J shed 5 bases, with 9 bases lying between them. The CDR3 nucleotides read TGTGCCAGCAGCCAAGGGTGGCCCCACAATGAGCAGTTCTTC. Amino acids: CASSQGWPHNEQFF.